This note documents a single T cell receptor (beta chain) sequence. Its target is not known. This sample was included in a study of human T cells and chemical hapten exposure. Study at large: For sensitization, 2% DPC was applied to an approximately 2 cm by approximately 2 cm patch of upper inner arm skin. Study-wide points: Versus controls, significantly more large CDR3 similarity clusters arose from expanded TCRs.

Time point given: patch test 1, 2 weeks after DPC sensitization. The treatment was: therapeutic diphenylcyclopropenone sensitization with weekly scalp DPC. In TCRdb, the RACE reads were re-called with MiXCR into one record per CDR3 protein. The table includes approximately 340,000 distinct CDR3 sequences, 5.5% to 8% detected once. CDR3 length: 18 amino acids. The V and J ends lost 5 bases and 0 bases respectively, with 20 bases between them. Germline lookup yields CDR1 MNHEY and CDR2 SMNVEV (reference sequence). The sequenced sample was whole blood, obtained in connection with sensitization to the hapten diphenylcyclopropenone (DPC). The rearrangement uses TRBV27 and TRBJ1-5, with a possible D match to TRBD1 (5 bases). The TCR comes from a woman aged 18-35 years with alopecia areata. Some clones in this sample may be carry-over from other donors' samples. The CDR3 DNA sequence: TGTGCCAGCAGTCCCCTAGCCAGGGATAGAAGTAGCAATCAGCCCCAGCATTTT. Translated: CASSPLARDRSSNQPQHF.